The sequence of this T cell receptor beta chain was determined in a study of OX40 agonist ivuxolimab in advanced cancers. Trimming stripped 5 bases from V and 1 base from J, with 17 bases between. Germline-derived CDR1 and CDR2 are LGHNA and YNFKEQ. This CDR3 has 16 residues. Profiled with immunoSEQ multiplex PCR; TCRdb holds only in-frame clones, not every one. In the table there are about 55,000 clones, approximately 83% of which are singletons. This TCR came from an adult with an advanced solid tumor such as melanoma, head and neck, liver or kidney cancer. The sequencing used CD4+ or CD8+ T cells sorted from blood, collected in a trial of the OX40 agonist ivuxolimab. The gene calls are TRBV4-2 and TRBJ2-5; possibly TRBD2 for D (6 bases). The CDR3 nucleotides are TGTGCCAGCAGCTATATGGGGGGACGTTTCCAAGAGACCCAGTACTTC. Its translation: CASSYMGGRFQETQYF.